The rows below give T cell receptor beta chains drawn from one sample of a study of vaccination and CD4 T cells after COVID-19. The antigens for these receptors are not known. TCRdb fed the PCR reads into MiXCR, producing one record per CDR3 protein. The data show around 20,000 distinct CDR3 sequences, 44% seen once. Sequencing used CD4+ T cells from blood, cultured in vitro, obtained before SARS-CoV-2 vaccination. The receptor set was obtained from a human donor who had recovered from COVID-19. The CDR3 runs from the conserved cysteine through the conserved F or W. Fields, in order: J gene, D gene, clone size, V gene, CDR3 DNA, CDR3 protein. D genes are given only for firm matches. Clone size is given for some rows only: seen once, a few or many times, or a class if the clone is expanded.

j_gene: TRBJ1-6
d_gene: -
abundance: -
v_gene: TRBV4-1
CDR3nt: TGCGCCAGCACCGCCGCCCGGGGCGCCAATTCACCCCTCCACTTT
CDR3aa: CASTAARGANSPLHF

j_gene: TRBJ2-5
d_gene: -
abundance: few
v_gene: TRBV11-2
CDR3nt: TGTGCCAGCAGCTTAAATGCAGGGTCCGAGACCCAGTACTTC
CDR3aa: CASSLNAGSETQYF

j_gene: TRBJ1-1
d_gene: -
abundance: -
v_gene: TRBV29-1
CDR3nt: TGCAGCGTTGAAAGGGGAGGGGTAAACACTGAAGCTTTCTTT
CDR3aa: CSVERGGVNTEAFF

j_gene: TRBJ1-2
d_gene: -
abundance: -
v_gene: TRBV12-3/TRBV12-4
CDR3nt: TGTGCCAGCAGTTTAGCAGGGGAAGGCTATGGCTACACCTTC
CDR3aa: CASSLAGEGYGYTF

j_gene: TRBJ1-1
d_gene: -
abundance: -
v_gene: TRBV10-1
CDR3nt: TGCGCCAGCAGAGGACTACCAAGGGGAAACACTGAAGCTTTCTTT
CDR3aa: CASRGLPRGNTEAFF

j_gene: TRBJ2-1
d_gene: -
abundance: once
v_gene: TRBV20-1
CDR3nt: TGCAGTGCTATGAAGGGCAACAGGGCCGCTGAGCAGTTCTTC
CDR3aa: CSAMKGNRAAEQFF

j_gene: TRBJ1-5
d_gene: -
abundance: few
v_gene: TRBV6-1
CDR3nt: TGTGCCAGCAGTGAGATTTGGAATGGTGGCAATCAGCCCCAGCATTTT
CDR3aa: CASSEIWNGGNQPQHF

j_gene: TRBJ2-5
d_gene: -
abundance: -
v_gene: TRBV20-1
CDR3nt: TGCAGTGCTAATAGGGGAGGTCAAGAGACCCAGTACTTC
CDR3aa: CSANRGGQETQYF

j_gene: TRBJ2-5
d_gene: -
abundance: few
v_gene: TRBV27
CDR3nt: TGTGCCAGCAGTTTGACAGGCTCCCAGTACTTC
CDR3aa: CASSLTGSQYF

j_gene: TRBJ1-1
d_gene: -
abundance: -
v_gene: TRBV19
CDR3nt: TGTGCCAGTAGTCGGGGGCGAATGAGGACTGAAGCTTTCTTT
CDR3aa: CASSRGRMRTEAFF

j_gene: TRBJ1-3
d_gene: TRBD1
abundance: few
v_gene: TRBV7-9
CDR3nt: TGTGCCAGCAGCTTACTATCCAGGGGGCAAGGAAACACCATATATTTT
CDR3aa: CASSLLSRGQGNTIYF

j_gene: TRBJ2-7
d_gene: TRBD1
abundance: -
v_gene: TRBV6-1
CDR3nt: TGTGCCAGCAACAAAACCCCGGGACAGGGTGCCGAGCAGTACTTC
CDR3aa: CASNKTPGQGAEQYF

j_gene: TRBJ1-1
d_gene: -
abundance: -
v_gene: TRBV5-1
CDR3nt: TGCGCCAGCAGCTTGCGGACTGGCAGCGAGAACACTGAAGCTTTCTTT
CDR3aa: CASSLRTGSENTEAFF

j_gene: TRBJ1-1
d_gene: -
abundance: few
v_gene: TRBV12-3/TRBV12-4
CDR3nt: TGTGCCAGCAGTTTAGGCATAGGTGTTGGCACTGAAGCTTTCTTT
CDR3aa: CASSLGIGVGTEAFF

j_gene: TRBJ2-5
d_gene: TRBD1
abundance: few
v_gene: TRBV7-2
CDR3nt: TGTGCCAGCAGCTCCTGGACAGGGGGCATAGAGACCCAGTACTTC
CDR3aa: CASSSWTGGIETQYF

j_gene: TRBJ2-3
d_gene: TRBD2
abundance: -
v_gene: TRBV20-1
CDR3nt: TGCAGTGCTAGGCCCGGCGGGGGTGGGTCAGATACGCAGTATTTT
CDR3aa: CSARPGGGGSDTQYF

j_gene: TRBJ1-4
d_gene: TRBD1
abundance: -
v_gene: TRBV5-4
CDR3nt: TGTGCCAGCAGCTTGGGACAGGGGGTTGTTGAAAAACTGTTTTTT
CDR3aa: CASSLGQGVVEKLFF

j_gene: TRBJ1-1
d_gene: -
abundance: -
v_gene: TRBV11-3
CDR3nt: TGTGCCAGCAGCTTAGATCATCTGGTGAACACTGAAGCTTTCTTT
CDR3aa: CASSLDHLVNTEAFF

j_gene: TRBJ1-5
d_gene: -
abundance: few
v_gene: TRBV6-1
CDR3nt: TGTGCCAGCACGGGGATCGTTAGCAATCAGCCCCAGCATTTT
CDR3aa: CASTGIVSNQPQHF

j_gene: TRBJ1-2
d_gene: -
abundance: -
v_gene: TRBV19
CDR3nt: TGTGCCAGTAGTATATTCGGGGATTCCACAGGCAACTATGGCTACACCTTC
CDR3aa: CASSIFGDSTGNYGYTF

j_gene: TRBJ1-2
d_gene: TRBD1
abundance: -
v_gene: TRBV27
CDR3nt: TGTGCCAGCAGTACATCGACAGGGAGGAATGGCTACACCTTC
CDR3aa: CASSTSTGRNGYTF

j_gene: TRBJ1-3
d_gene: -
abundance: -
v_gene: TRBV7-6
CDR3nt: TGTGCCAGCAGCTTCGGGGAGGCCGGAAACACCATATATTTT
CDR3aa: CASSFGEAGNTIYF

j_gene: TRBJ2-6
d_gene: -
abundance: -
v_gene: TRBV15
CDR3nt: TGTGCCACCAGCAGAGAAGCACTTTCTGGGGCCAACGTCCTGACTTTC
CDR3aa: CATSREALSGANVLTF

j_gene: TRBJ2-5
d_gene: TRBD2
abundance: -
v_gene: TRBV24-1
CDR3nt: TGTGCCACCAGTGATAGGACTAGCGGGCTCCAAGAGACCCAGTACTTC
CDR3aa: CATSDRTSGLQETQYF

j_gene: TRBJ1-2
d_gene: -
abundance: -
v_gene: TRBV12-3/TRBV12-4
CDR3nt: TGTGCCAGCAGTTTACCCCCGGTTGGCCATGGCTACACCTTC
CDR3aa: CASSLPPVGHGYTF

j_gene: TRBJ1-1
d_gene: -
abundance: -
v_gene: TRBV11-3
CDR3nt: TGTGCCAGCAGCCCTCCCGGGGAGACTGAAGCTTTCTTT
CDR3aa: CASSPPGETEAFF

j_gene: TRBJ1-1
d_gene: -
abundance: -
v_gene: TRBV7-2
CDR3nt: TGTGCCAGCAGCCCGTGGGGCCAGCTGAACACTGAAGCTTTCTTT
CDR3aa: CASSPWGQLNTEAFF

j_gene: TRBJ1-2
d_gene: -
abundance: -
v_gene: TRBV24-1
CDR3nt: TGTGCCACCAGTGATTTTTCCCCCTTAGAGATCGGCTACACCTTC
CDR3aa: CATSDFSPLEIGYTF

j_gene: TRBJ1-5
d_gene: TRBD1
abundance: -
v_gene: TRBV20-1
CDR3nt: TGCAGTGCTAATGCACAGGGGGCCCAATATAGCAATCAGCCCCAGCATTTT
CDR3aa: CSANAQGAQYSNQPQHF

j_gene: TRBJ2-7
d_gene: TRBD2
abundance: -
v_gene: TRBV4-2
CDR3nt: TGTGCCAGCAGCCAGCCCGGGACTAGTCCCTACGAGCAGTACTTC
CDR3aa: CASSQPGTSPYEQYF

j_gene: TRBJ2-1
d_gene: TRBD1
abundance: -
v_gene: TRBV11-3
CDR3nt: TGTGCCAGCAGTCCTCCCGCGGGACAGGGCTTACATGAGCAGTTCTTC
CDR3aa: CASSPPAGQGLHEQFF

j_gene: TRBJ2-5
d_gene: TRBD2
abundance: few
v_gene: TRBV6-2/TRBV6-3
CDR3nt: TGTGCCAGCACTAGCGGGAGGCGTCTTGGGCAAGAGACCCAGTACTTC
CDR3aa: CASTSGRRLGQETQYF

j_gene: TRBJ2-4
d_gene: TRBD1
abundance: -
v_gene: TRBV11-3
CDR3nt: TGTGCCAGCAGCTTAGGACAGGGTACGGAAGCCAAAAACATTCAGTACTTC
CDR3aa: CASSLGQGTEAKNIQYF

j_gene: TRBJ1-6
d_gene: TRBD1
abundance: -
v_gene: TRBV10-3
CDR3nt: TGTGCCATCAGTGCAAGGACAGGGGGGAAGTATAATTCACCCCTCCACTTT
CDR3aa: CAISARTGGKYNSPLHF

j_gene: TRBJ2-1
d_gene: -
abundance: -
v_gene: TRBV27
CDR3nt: TGTGCCAGCAGTCCTATACGCTACAATGAGCAGTTCTTC
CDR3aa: CASSPIRYNEQFF

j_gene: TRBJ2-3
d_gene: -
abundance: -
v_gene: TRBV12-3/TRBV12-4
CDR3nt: TGTGCCAGCAGTTTGGAACGGAGAGCAGATACGCAGTATTTT
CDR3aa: CASSLERRADTQYF

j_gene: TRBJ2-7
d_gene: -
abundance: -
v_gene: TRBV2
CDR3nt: TGTGCCAGCAGCCCAACCTCATACGAGCAGTACTTC
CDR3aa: CASSPTSYEQYF

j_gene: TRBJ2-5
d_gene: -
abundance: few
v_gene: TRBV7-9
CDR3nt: TGTGCCAGCAGCCCAGGGTTTCTCGAAGAGACCCAGTACTTC
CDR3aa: CASSPGFLEETQYF

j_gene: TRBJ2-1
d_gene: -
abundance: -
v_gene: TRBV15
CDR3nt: TGTGCCACCAGCAGAGGCCCAGGGGTGGGGGACAATGAGCAGTTCTTC
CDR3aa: CATSRGPGVGDNEQFF

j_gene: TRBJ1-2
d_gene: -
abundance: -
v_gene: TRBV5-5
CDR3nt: TGTGCCAGCAGCCAAGAAGGAACGAGGGGAGCTAACTATGGCTACACCTTC
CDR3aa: CASSQEGTRGANYGYTF

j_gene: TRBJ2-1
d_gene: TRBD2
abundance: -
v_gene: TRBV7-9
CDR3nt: TGTGCCAGCAGCTTAGTGGGCCAGCGGGGGCACTACAATGAGCAGTTCTTC
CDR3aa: CASSLVGQRGHYNEQFF

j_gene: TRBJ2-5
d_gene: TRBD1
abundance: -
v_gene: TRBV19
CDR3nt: TGTGCCAGTAGTCCTGGGACAGGGACCGGGACCCAGTACTTC
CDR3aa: CASSPGTGTGTQYF

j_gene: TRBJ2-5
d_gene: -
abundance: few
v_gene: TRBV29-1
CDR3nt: TGCAGCGTTGAATATGTCGGCAAAGAGACCCAGTACTTC
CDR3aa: CSVEYVGKETQYF

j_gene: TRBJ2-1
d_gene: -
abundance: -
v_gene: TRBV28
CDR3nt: TGTGCCAGCAGTTTAGTTAGGGTTGGTGGTGAGCAGTTCTTC
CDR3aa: CASSLVRVGGEQFF

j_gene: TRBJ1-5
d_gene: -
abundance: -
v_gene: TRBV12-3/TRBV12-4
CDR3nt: TGTGCCAGCAGCAGGTCCCCGGGGTCCGCTAGCAATCAGCCCCAGCATTTT
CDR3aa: CASSRSPGSASNQPQHF

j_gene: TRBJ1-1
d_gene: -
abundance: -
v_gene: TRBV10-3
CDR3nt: TGTGCCATCAGTACCAGACAGGCGTTGAACACTGAAGCTTTCTTT
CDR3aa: CAISTRQALNTEAFF

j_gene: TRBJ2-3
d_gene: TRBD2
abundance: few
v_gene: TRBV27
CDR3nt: TGTGCCAGCAGTGACAACAGGGCGAGCGGGGGGGCTTACACAGATACGCAGTATTTT
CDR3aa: CASSDNRASGGAYTDTQYF

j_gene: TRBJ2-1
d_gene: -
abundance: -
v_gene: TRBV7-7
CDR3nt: TGTGCCAGCAGCTTAGGGGCCCAGGGTGAGCAGTTCTTC
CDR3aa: CASSLGAQGEQFF

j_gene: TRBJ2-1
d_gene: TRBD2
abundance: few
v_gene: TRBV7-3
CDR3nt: TGTGCCAGCAGTTTGAACGAGCGGGGTGAGCAGTTCTTC
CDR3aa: CASSLNERGEQFF

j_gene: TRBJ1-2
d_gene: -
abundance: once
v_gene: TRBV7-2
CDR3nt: TGTGCCAGCAGCTTACCCCCTAACTATGGCTACACCTTC
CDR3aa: CASSLPPNYGYTF

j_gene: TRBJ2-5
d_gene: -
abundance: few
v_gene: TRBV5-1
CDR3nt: TGCGCCAGCAGCGGATGGACCCAAGAGACCCAGTACTTC
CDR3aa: CASSGWTQETQYF

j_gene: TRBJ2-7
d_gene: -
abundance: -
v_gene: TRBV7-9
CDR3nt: TGTGCCAGCAGCGAGGAGGGGATATCCTACGAGCAGTACTTC
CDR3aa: CASSEEGISYEQYF

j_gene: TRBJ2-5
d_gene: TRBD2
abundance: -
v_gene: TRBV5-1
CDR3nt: TGCGCCAGCAGCTTGAGGCTAGCGGTGCAAGAGACCCAGTACTTC
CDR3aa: CASSLRLAVQETQYF

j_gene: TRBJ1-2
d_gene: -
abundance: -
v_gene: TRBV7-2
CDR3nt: TGTGCCAGCAGCCCCCGGGACTATGGCTACACCTTC
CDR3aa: CASSPRDYGYTF

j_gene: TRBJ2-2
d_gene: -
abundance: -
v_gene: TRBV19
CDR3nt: TGTGCCAGTAGTATAGGCCGGGGGGAGCTGTTTTTT
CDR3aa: CASSIGRGELFF

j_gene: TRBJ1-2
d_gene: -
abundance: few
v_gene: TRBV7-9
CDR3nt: TGTGCCAGCAGCCCCTCCCCGGGGGTCGTGAACACCTTC
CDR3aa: CASSPSPGVVNTF

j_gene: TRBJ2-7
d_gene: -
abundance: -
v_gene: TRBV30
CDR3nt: TGTGCCTCGGGATCTGTCTACGAGCAGTACTTC
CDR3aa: CASGSVYEQYF

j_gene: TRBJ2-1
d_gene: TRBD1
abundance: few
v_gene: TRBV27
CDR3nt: TGTGCCAGCAGTTTGCTGGGACAGTACAATGAGCAGTTCTTC
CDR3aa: CASSLLGQYNEQFF

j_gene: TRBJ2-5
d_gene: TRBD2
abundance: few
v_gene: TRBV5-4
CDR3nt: TGTGCCAGCAGCTGGGGACTAGCGTATCAAGAGACCCAGTACTTC
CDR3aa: CASSWGLAYQETQYF